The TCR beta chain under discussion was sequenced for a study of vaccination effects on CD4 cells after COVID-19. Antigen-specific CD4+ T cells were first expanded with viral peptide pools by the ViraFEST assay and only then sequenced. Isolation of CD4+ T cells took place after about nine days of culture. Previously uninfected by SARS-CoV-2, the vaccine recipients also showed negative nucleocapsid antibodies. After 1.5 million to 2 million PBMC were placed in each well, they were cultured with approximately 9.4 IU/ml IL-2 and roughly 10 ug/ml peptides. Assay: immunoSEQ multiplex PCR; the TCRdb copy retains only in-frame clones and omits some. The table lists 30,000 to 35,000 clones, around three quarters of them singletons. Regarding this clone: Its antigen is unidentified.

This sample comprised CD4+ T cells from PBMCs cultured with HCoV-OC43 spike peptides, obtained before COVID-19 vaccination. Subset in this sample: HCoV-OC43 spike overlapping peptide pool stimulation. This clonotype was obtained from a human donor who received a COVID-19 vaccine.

CDR3 nucleotide sequence: TGTGCCAGCAGTGGGACGCCGGGGGATACGCAGTATTTT. Translation gives CASSGTPGDTQYF. This chain links TRBV6-4 with TRBJ2-3, with D tentatively TRBD2 (5 bases). The CDR3 is 13 amino acids. V was pared by 4 bases and J by 6 bases, with 11 bases between. Germline V lookup: CDR1 MRHNA, CDR2 SNTAGT.